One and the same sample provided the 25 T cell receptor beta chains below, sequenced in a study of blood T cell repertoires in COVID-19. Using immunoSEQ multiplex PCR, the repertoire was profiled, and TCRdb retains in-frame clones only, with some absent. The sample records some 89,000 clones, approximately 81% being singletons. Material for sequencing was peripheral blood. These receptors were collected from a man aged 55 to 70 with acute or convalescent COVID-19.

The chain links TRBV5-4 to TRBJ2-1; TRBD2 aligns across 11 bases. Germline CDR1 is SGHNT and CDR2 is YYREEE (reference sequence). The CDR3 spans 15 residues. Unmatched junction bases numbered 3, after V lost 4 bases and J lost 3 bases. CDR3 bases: TGTGCCAGCAGCGCGGGACTAGCGGACTACAATGAGCAGTTCTTC. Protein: CASSAGLADYNEQFF.

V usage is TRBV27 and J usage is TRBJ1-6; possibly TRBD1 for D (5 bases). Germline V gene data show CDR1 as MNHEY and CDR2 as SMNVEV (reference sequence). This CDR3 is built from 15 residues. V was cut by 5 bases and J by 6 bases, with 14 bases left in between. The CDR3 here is CASSIQGSLNSPLHF. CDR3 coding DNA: TGTGCCAGCAGTATTCAGGGTTCTCTTAATTCACCCCTCCACTTT.

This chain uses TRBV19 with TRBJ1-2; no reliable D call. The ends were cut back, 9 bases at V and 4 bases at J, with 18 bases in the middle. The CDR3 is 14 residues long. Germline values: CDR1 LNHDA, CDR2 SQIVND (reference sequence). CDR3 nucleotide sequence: TGTGCCAGCCTTTCGGCGGCGACCAGCTATGGCTACACCTTC. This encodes CASLSAATSYGYTF.

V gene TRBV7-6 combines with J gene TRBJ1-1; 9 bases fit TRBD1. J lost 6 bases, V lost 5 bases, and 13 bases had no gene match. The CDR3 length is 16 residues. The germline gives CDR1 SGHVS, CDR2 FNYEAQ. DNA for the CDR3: TGTGCCAGCAGCGCCTCTCCGGGACAGGGTCCTTCTGAAGCTTTCTTT. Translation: CASSASPGQGPSEAFF.

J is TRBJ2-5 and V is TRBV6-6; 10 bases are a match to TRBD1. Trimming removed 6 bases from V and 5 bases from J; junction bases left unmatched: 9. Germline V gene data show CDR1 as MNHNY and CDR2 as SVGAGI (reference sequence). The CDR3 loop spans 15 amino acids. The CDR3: CASRTDRGSAETQYF. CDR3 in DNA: TGTGCCAGCAGGACGGACAGGGGGTCCGCCGAGACCCAGTACTTC.

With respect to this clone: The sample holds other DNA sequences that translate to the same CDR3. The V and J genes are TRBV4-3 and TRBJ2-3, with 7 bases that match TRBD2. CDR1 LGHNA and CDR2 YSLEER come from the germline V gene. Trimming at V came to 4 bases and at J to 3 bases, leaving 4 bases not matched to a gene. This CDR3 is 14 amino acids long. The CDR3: CASSLTGGTDTQYF. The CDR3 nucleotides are TGCGCCAGCAGCCTAACCGGGGGGACAGATACGCAGTATTTT.

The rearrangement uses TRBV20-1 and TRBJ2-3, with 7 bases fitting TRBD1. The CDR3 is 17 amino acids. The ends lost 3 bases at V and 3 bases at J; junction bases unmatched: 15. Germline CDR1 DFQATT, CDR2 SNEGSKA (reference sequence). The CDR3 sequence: CSASELGQGVWTDTQYF. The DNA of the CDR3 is TGCAGTGCTAGTGAGCTTGGGCAGGGGGTTTGGACAGATACGCAGTATTTT.

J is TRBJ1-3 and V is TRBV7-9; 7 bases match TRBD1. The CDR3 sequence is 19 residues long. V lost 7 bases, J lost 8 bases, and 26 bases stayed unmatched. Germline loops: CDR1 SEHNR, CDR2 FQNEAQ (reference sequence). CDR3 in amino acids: CASNELRDRYSTRRHTIYF. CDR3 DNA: TGTGCCAGCAACGAACTCCGGGACAGATATTCGACTCGTCGACACACCATATATTTT.

CDR3 nucleotide sequence: TGTGCCAGCAGTTTACTTTTTTGGACTAGCGGGTCCTACGAGCAGTACTTC. Translating it yields CASSLLFWTSGSYEQYF. This chain uses TRBV28 with TRBJ2-7, with 11 nucleotides matching TRBD2. The junction had 7 bases not matched to a gene; V was cut back by 2 bases and J by 1 base. Germline V gene sequence: CDR1 MDHEN, CDR2 SYDVKM. The CDR3 sequence is 17 residues long. The whole variable domain, filled in from reference TRBV28 and TRBJ2-7, reads DVKVTQSSRYLVKRTGEKVFLECVQDMDHENMFWYRQDPGLGLRLIYFSYDVKMKEKGDIPEGYSVSREKKERFSLILESASTNQTSMYLCASSLLFWTSGSYEQYFGPGTRLTVT.

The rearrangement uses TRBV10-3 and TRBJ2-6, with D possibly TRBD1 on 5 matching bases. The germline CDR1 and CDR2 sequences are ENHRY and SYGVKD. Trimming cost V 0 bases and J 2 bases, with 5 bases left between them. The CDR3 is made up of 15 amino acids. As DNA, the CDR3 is TGTGCCATCAGTGAGTCCAGGGCTGGGGCCAACGTCCTGACTTTC. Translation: CAISESRAGANVLTF.

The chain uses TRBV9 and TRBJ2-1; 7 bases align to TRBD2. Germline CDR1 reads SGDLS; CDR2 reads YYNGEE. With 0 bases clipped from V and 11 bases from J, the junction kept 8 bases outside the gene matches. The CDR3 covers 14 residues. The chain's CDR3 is CASSVGPAGAQQFF. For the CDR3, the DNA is TGTGCCAGCAGCGTAGGTCCGGCGGGAGCTCAGCAGTTCTTC.

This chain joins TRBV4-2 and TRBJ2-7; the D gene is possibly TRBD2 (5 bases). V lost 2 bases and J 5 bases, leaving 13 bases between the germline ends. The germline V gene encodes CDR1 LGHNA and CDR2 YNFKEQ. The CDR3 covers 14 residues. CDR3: CASSQTDSRNEQYF. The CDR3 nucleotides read TGTGCCAGCAGCCAAACGGACTCTCGGAACGAGCAGTACTTC.

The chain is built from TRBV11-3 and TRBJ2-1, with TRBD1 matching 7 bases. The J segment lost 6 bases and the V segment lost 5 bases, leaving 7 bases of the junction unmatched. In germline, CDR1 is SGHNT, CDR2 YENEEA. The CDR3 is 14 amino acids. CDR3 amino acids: CASSVQGISNEQFF. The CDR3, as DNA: TGTGCCAGCAGCGTACAGGGGATTAGCAATGAGCAGTTCTTC.

DNA of the CDR3: TGTGCCAGCAGCTTACTAGTGCGAGGGGGCAGACCTTACAATGAGCAGTTCTTC. Amino acids: CASSLLVRGGRPYNEQFF. This chain uses TRBV11-2 with TRBJ2-1, with TRBD1 matching over 7 bases. The CDR3 has 18 amino acids. V trimming: 2 bases; J trimming: 4 bases; junction bases outside the gene matches: 14. CDR1 is SGHAT, CDR2 FQNNGV, per germline.

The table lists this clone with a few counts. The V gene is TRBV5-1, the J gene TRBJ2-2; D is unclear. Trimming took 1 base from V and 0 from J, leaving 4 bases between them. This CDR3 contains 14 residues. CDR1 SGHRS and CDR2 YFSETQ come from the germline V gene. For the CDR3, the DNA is TGCGCCAGCAGCTTGTTTACGAACACCGGGGAGCTGTTTTTT. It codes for CASSLFTNTGELFF.

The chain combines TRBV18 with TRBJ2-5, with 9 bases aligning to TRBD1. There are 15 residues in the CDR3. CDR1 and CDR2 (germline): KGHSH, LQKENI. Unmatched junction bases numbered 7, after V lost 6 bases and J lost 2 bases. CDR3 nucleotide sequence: TGTGCCAGCTCGACGGACAGGGGTCGACAAGAGACCCAGTACTTC. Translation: CASSTDRGRQETQYF.

CDR3 nucleotide sequence: TGTGCCAGCAGTCTTCCTCCCGATCCCGGGACAGGAGTATACGAGCAGTACTTC. The encoded protein is CASSLPPDPGTGVYEQYF. The V and J genes are TRBV28 and TRBJ2-7, with 8 bases that match TRBD1. The CDR3 is 18 residues long. CDR1 and CDR2 (germline): MDHEN, SYDVKM. The trim removed 5 bases at V and 4 bases at J, leaving 19 bases unmatched.

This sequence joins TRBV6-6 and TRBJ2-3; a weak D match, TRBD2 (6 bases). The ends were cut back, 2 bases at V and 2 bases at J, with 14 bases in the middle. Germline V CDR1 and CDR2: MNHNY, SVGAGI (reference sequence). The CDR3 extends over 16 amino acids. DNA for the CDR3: TGTGCCAGCAGTTACAGTCTCGCGGGGTACACAGATACGCAGTATTTT. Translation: CASSYSLAGYTDTQYF.

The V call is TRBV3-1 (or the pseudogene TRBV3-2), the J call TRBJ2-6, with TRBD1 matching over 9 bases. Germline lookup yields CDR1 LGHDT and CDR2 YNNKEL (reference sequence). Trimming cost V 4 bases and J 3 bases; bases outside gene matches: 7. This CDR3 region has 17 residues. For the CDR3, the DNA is TGTGCCAGCAGCCCCTCGACAGGGGGTTATGGGGCCAACGTCCTGACTTTC. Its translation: CASSPSTGGYGANVLTF.

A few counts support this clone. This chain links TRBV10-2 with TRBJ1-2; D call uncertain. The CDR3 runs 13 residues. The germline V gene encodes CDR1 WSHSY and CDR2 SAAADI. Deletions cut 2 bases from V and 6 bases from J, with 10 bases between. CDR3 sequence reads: CASSEGQVNGYTF. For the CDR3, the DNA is TGCGCCAGCAGTGAGGGGCAGGTAAATGGCTACACCTTC.

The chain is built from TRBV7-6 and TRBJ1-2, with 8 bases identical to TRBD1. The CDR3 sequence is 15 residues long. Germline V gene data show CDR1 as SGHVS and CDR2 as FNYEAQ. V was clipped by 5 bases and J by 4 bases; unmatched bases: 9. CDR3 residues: CASSPEATGGYGYTF. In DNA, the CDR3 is TGTGCCAGCAGCCCAGAAGCCACAGGGGGCTATGGCTACACCTTC.

The CDR3 is CASRTGMHGYTF. Written as DNA, the CDR3 is TGCGCCAGCAGGACAGGGATGCATGGCTACACCTTC. This rearrangement joins TRBV23-1 to TRBJ1-2; 7 bases line up with TRBD1. TRBV23-1 qualifies as an ORF whose function is uncertain. Trimming at V came to 6 bases and at J to 6 bases, leaving 4 bases not matched to a gene. The CDR3 consists of 12 residues.

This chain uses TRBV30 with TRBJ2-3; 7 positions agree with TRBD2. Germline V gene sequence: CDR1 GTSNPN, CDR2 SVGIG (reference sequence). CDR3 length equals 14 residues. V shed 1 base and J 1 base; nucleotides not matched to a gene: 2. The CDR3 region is CAWSGGGGTDTQYF. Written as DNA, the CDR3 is TGTGCCTGGAGTGGGGGGGGAGGCACAGATACGCAGTATTTT.

This CDR3 reads CASSIDFASNNEQFF. For the CDR3, the DNA is TGTGCCAGTAGTATAGATTTTGCGTCTAACAATGAGCAGTTCTTC. The V call is TRBV19, the J call TRBJ2-1; D gene uncertain. The CDR3 covers 15 residues. Trimming pared 0 bases from V and 5 bases from J, leaving 11 bases between. Looked up from germline, CDR1 is LNHDA and CDR2 is SQIVND (reference sequence).

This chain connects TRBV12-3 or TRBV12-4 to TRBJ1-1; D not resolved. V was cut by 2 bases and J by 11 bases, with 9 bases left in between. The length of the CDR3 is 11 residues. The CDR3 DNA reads TGTGCCAGCAGTTTATTGTCGGGGGCTTTCTTT. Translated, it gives CASSLLSGAFF.